The 16 T cell receptor beta chains below were found in one sample sequenced in a study of Ad26.COV2.S vaccination and SARS-CoV-2 variants. Stated treatment: approximately 18 received Ad26.COV2.S at low or high dose, single or two shots; roughly five received placebo; per-sample allocation not given. Sampling was done on day 63 after the first vaccine or placebo injection. Measured with immunoSEQ multiplex PCR; TCRdb has only the in-frame clones, and not every one. The table has a few hundred thousand clones, roughly four fifths seen once. Sequenced material: peripheral blood, taken in a trial of Ad26.COV2.S vaccine versus placebo. The source is a person between 18 and 65 years old who received the Ad26.COV2.S COVID-19 vaccine or a placebo.

This clone occurred once. The rearrangement uses TRBV6-5 and TRBJ2-7; D uncertain. The length of the CDR3 is 13 residues. Trimming cost V 0 bases and J 5 bases, with 8 bases left between them. CDR1 is MNHEY, CDR2 SVGAGI, per germline. Written as DNA, the CDR3 is TGTGCCAGCAGTTACTCCTCCGGGCACGAGCAGTACTTC. Translating gives CASSYSSGHEQYF.

V usage is TRBV19 and J usage is TRBJ2-5; no definite D call. The germline V and J ends were trimmed by 1 base and 7 bases, with 10 bases remaining between them. The germline V gene has CDR1 LNHDA and CDR2 SQIVND (reference sequence). This CDR3 spans 13 amino acids. CDR3 in DNA: TGTGCCAGTAGTATAGCTTTTGACGGGACCCAGTACTTC. Its translation is CASSIAFDGTQYF.

The rearrangement links TRBV2 to TRBJ1-4, with no clear D. The V and J ends lost 2 bases and 6 bases respectively, with 4 bases between them. The CDR3 consists of 12 residues. Germline assignment: CDR1 SNHLY and CDR2 FYNNEI. The chain's CDR3 is CASSEYYEKLFF. DNA of the CDR3: TGTGCCAGCAGTGAATACTATGAAAAACTGTTTTTT.

The chain uses TRBV6-5 and TRBJ1-1; 7 nucleotides align to TRBD1. The CDR3 contains 14 residues. CDR1 is MNHEY, CDR2 SVGAGI, per germline. V dropped 7 bases and J dropped 1; count of bases not matched to a gene: 6. This CDR3 is CASKRDSANTEAFF. CDR3 DNA sequence: TGTGCCAGCAAACGGGACAGTGCGAACACTGAAGCTTTCTTT.

V is TRBV3-1 (or the pseudogene TRBV3-2) and J is TRBJ2-6; D unclear. The CDR3 covers 17 residues. Trimming cost V 0 bases and J 0 bases, with 9 bases left between them. CDR1 LGHDT and CDR2 YNNKEL come from the germline V gene (reference sequence). This CDR3 is CASSQDLQASGANVLTF. The CDR3 region has the DNA TGTGCCAGCAGCCAAGATCTCCAGGCCTCTGGGGCCAACGTCCTGACTTTC.

This chain links TRBV4-2 with TRBJ2-2, with D maybe TRBD2 (5 bases). This CDR3 contains 15 residues. Between the trimmed V and J ends, which lost 3 bases and 4 bases, there was a span of 12 bases. Germline V gene lookup returns CDR1 LGHNA and CDR2 YNFKEQ. The CDR3 region is CASSHELGPTGELFF. CDR3 nucleotides: TGTGCCAGCAGCCATGAACTAGGACCCACCGGGGAGCTGTTTTTT.

This chain joins TRBV4-2 and TRBJ2-1; 7 nucleotides match TRBD1. Germline trimming cut 3 bases from V and 3 bases from J; bases unmatched to any gene: 5. This CDR3 is 15 amino acids long. Germline V lookup: CDR1 LGHNA, CDR2 YNFKEQ. The CDR3 region has the DNA TGTGCCAGCAGCCACCAATACAGGGGCTACAATGAGCAGTTCTTC. Protein: CASSHQYRGYNEQFF.

In the case of this clone: This sample also contains other DNA sequences that code for the same CDR3. The V gene is TRBV5-4, the J gene TRBJ2-7; D is ambiguous. This CDR3 contains 12 residues. Trimming took off 4 bases at V and 3 bases at J, with 8 bases between the two ends. Looked up from germline, CDR1 is SGHNT and CDR2 is YYREEE (reference sequence). The CDR3 here is CASSLDFYEQYF. The CDR3 DNA reads as TGTGCCAGCAGCCTTGACTTCTACGAGCAGTACTTC.

This clone was detected only a few times. At the DNA level, this CDR3 is encoded by other sequences in the same sample as well. This chain joins TRBV3-1 (or the pseudogene TRBV3-2) and TRBJ1-1; no firm D call. Trimming pared 1 base from V and 4 bases from J, leaving 1 base between. Germline CDR1 LGHDT, CDR2 YNNKEL (reference sequence). The CDR3 is 11 residues long. CDR3 region: CASSQGTEAFF. CDR3 bases: TGTGCCAGCAGCCAAGGCACTGAAGCTTTCTTT.

The J gene is TRBJ2-3, the V gene TRBV5-1; 11 bases line up with TRBD2. Germline lookup yields CDR1 SGHRS and CDR2 YFSETQ. CDR3 size: 16 residues. Germline trimming cut 4 bases from V and 4 bases from J; bases unmatched to any gene: 8. CDR3 sequence: CASSRQTSGVADTQYF. The CDR3 bases are TGCGCCAGCAGCCGCCAGACTAGCGGGGTCGCAGATACGCAGTATTTT.

J is TRBJ2-7 and V is TRBV5-4; a possible D gene is TRBD1 (7 bases). Germline V gene lookup returns CDR1 SGHNT and CDR2 YYREEE (reference sequence). The CDR3 is made up of 12 amino acids. With 4 bases removed from V and 5 bases from J, the gap between germline ends came to 10 bases. The CDR3 here is CASSQGGNEQYF. CDR3 in DNA: TGTGCCAGCAGCCAGGGGGGAAACGAGCAGTACTTC.

The sample holds one count of this clone. The chain combines TRBV7-9 with TRBJ2-5; tentative D call: TRBD2 (5 bases). The CDR3 is made up of 13 amino acids. Trimming removed 3 bases at V and 5 bases at J, with 10 bases between. Germline-derived CDR1 and CDR2 are SEHNR and FQNEAQ (reference sequence). The CDR3, as DNA: TGTGCCAGCAGCTTCCCTTCGGGGGAGACCCAGTACTTC. Translating it yields CASSFPSGETQYF.

The CDR3 sequence: CASSLGQGIEKLFF. The CDR3 DNA reads TGTGCCAGCAGCCTCGGACAGGGGATTGAAAAACTGTTTTTT. The chain uses TRBV7-9 and TRBJ1-4; TRBD1 matches at 9 bases. V lost 5 bases, J lost 7 bases, and 5 bases stayed unmatched. In germline, CDR1 is SEHNR, CDR2 FQNEAQ (reference sequence). The CDR3 consists of 14 residues.

Here the CDR3 DNA reads TGTGCCAGCAGCCTTATGGGGGGGACAGGGAACGGGGAGCTGTTTTTT. It encodes CASSLMGGTGNGELFF. The chain uses TRBV4-2 and TRBJ2-2; TRBD1 aligns across 9 bases. V shed 4 bases and J 7 bases; nucleotides not matched to a gene: 10. Germline V gene lookup returns CDR1 LGHNA and CDR2 YNFKEQ. This CDR3 is built from 16 residues.

The chain is built from TRBV30 and TRBJ2-3, with TRBD2 identical over 8 bases. The CDR3 consists of 15 residues. V lost 0 bases, J lost 2 bases, and 4 bases stayed unmatched. The germline V gene encodes CDR1 GTSNPN and CDR2 SVGIG (reference sequence). The CDR3 nucleotides read TGTGCCTGGAGTGTGCTAGCGGGCTTCACAGATACGCAGTATTTT. It yields the protein CAWSVLAGFTDTQYF.

The genes are TRBV19 and TRBJ2-2; 10 positions match TRBD2. Germline V gene data show CDR1 as LNHDA and CDR2 as SQIVND (reference sequence). The CDR3 totals 17 residues. The trim removed 5 bases at V and 2 bases at J, leaving 8 bases unmatched. Here the CDR3 DNA reads TGTGCCAGTAGTCCTAGCGGGAGTACCTTTAACACCGGGGAGCTGTTTTTT. Amino acids: CASSPSGSTFNTGELFF.